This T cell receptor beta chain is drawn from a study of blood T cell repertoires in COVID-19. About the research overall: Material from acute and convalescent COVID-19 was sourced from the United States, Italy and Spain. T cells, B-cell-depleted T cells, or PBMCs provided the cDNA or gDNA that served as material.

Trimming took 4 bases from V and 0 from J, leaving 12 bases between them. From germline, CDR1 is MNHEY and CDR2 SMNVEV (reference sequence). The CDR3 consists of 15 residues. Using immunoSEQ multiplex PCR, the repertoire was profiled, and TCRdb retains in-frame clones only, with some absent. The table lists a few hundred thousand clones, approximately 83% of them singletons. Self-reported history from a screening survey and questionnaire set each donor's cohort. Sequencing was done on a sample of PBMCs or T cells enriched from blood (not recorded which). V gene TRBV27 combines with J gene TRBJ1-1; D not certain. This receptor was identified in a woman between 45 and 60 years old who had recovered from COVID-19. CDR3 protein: CASSSGVQMNTEAFF. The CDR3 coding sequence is TGTGCCAGCAGTTCCGGAGTTCAGATGAACACTGAAGCTTTCTTT.